This record concerns one TCR beta chain sequence. This entry belongs to a study of blood T cell repertoires in COVID-19. Study-level background: Specimens from acute and convalescent COVID-19 originated in the United States, Italy and Spain.

The repertoire was sequenced with immunoSEQ multiplex PCR; TCRdb's copy has only in-frame clones and lacks some. Of about 81,000 clones listed, around nine tenths are singletons. The sequencing sample was made of PBMCs or T cells enriched from blood (not recorded which). The source is a woman in her forties or fifties with acute COVID-19.

CDR3 loop: CASTRRDRSSYEQYF. CDR3 nucleotides: TGTGCCAGCACCCGAAGGGACAGGAGCTCCTACGAGCAGTACTTC. J is TRBJ2-7 and V is TRBV2; 8 bases line up with TRBD1. Germline assignment: CDR1 SNHLY and CDR2 FYNNEI. The CDR3 spans 15 residues. V was pared by 7 bases and J by 0 bases, with 8 bases of the junction left unmatched.